These T cell receptor beta chains were read from a single sample in a study of blood T cells in healthy people across ages. In TCRdb, the 5' RACE reads were re-called with MiXCR into one record per CDR3 protein. Of 650,000 to 800,000 distinct CDR3 sequences in the sample, approximately 48% were seen once. Sequenced sample: blood. These receptors were collected from a man in his 60s in good health. CDR3s include the opening cysteine and the closing phenylalanine or tryptophan. D genes are given only for firm matches. Clone size is given for some rows only: seen once, a few or many times, or a class if the clone is expanded.

CDR3nt	CDR3aa	v_gene	d_gene	j_gene	abundance	len
TGCGCCAGCAGCCAAGAGAGAACTGTTAACTATGGCTACACCTTC	CASSQERTVNYGYTF	TRBV4-1	-	TRBJ1-2	few	15
TGTGCCAGCAGCTTAGTCTGGGGCAACACAGATACGCAGTATTTT	CASSLVWGNTDTQYF	TRBV7-2	-	TRBJ2-3	-	15
TGTGCCAGCAGTGTAGGGCAGCTGGTGCAAGAGACCCAGTACTTC	CASSVGQLVQETQYF	TRBV2	-	TRBJ2-5	-	15
TGCAGTGCCACAGTCCCTCCTAGCGGGGGATTGACAGATACGCAGTATTTT	CSATVPPSGGLTDTQYF	TRBV20-1	TRBD2	TRBJ2-3	-	17
TGCGCCAGCAGCCAAGAGTGGGCCCCTCAAGAGACCCAGTACTTC	CASSQEWAPQETQYF	TRBV4-3	-	TRBJ2-5	few	15
TGTGCCAGCACCCTAGGGAGGGGGGGCCACGAGCAGTACTTC	CASTLGRGGHEQYF	TRBV7-6	-	TRBJ2-7	-	14
TGCGCCAGCAGCTTGACATCTGAAAACGAGCAGTACTTC	CASSLTSENEQYF	TRBV5-1	-	TRBJ2-7	-	13
TGTGCCAGCAGTGGAACAGTCCCCCGGGGGAATCAGCCCCAGCATTTT	CASSGTVPRGNQPQHF	TRBV6-2/TRBV6-3	-	TRBJ1-5	few	16
TGTGCCAGCAGCCATCACAGAGGGTCATTGCAAAAACTGTTTTTT	CASSHHRGSLQKLFF	TRBV3-1	-	TRBJ1-4	once	15
TGCGCCAGCAGTACAGCCGGGATAATGTACAATGAGCAGTACTTC	CASSTAGIMYNEQYF	TRBV5-1	-	TRBJ2-7	-	15
TGTGCCATCAGTGAGTTGGGGGAGCAGTACTTC	CAISELGEQYF	TRBV10-3	-	TRBJ2-7	-	11
TGTGCCAGCAGCCAAAGTGCGGGCGTTATCTACGAGCAGTACTTC	CASSQSAGVIYEQYF	TRBV7-3	-	TRBJ2-7	-	15
TGTGCCAGCAGCTTAGATCTGGGAGGCAGGGGCTACGAGCAGTACTTC	CASSLDLGGRGYEQYF	TRBV11-2	-	TRBJ2-7	few	16
TGTGCCAGCAGCAGGCATAATTCACCCCTCCACTTT	CASSRHNSPLHF	TRBV21-1	-	TRBJ1-6	few	12